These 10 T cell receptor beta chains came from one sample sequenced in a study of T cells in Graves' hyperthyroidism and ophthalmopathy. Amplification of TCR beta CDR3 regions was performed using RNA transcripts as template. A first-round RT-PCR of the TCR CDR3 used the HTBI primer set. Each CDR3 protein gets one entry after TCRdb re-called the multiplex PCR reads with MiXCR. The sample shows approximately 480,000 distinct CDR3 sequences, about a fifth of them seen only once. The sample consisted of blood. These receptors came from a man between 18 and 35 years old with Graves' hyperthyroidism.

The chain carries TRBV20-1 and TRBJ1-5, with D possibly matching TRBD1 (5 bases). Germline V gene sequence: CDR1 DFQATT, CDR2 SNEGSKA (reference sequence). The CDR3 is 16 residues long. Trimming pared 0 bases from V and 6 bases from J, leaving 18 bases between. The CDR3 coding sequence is TGCAGTGCTAGAGATCCGGTGGCAGGGTTTGGTCAGCCCCAGCATTTT. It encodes CSARDPVAGFGQPQHF.

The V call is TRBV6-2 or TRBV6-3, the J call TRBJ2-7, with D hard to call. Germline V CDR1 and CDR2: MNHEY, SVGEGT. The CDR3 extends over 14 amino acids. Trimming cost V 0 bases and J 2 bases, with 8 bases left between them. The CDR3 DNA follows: TGTGCCAGCAGTTACTCGTGGCGGACCTACGAGCAGTACTTC. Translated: CASSYSWRTYEQYF.

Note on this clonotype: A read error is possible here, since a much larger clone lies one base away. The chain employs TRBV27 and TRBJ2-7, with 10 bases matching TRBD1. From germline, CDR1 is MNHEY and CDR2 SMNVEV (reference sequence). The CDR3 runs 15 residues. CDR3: CASSWTGGYSYEQHF. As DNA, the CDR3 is TGTGCCAGCAGCTGGACAGGGGGATACTCCTACGAGCAGCACTTC.

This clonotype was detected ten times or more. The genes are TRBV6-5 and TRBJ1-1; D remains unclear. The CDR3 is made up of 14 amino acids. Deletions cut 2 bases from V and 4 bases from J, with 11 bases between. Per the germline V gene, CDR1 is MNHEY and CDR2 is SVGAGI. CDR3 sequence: CASSYDRRGTEAFF. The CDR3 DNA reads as TGTGCCAGCAGTTACGATAGGCGGGGCACTGAAGCTTTCTTT.

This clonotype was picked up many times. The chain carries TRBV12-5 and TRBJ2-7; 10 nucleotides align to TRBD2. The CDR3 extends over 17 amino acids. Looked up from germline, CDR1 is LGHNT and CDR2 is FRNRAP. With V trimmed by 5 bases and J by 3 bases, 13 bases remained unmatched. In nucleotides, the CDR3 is TGTGCTAGTGGTGCTTATCTAGCGGGGGTCCCTGACTACGAGCAGTACTTC. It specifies CASGAYLAGVPDYEQYF.

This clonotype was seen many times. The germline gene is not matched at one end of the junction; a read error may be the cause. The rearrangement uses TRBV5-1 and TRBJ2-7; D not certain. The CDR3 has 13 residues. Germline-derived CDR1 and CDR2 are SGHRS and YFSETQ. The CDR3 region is CASTLAPSYEQYF. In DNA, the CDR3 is TGCGCCAGCACCTTGGCCCCCTCCTACGAGCAGTACTTC.

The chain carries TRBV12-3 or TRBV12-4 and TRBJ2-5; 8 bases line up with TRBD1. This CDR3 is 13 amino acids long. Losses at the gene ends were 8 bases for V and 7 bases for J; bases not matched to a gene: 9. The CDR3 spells CASGLQGAGTQYF. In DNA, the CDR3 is TGTGCCAGCGGCCTTCAGGGGGCTGGGACCCAGTACTTC.

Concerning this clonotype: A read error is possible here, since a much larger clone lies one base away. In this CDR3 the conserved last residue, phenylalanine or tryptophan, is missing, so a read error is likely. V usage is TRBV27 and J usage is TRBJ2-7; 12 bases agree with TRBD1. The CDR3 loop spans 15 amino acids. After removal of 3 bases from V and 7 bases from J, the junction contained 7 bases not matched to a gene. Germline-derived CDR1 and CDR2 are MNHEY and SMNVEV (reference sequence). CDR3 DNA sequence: TGTGCCAGCAGTTTCTCCGGGACAGGGGGCTGGGAGCAGTACTCC. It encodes CASSFSGTGGWEQYS.

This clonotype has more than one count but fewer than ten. The CDR3 reads CASSSTGMVQPQHF. Here the CDR3 DNA reads TGTGCCAGCAGCTCGACAGGGATGGTTCAGCCCCAGCATTTT. The V call is TRBV12-3 or TRBV12-4, the J call TRBJ1-5, with 7 positions matching TRBD1. J was trimmed by 6 bases and V by 6 bases; bases with no gene match: 8. The CDR3 has 14 amino acids.

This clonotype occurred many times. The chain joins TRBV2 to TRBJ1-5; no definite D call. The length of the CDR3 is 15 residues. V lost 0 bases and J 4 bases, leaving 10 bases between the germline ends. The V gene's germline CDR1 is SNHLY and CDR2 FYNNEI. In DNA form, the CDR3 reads TGTGCCAGCAGTGAAGCAAGGCAGGCGAATCAGCCCCAGCATTTT. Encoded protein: CASSEARQANQPQHF.